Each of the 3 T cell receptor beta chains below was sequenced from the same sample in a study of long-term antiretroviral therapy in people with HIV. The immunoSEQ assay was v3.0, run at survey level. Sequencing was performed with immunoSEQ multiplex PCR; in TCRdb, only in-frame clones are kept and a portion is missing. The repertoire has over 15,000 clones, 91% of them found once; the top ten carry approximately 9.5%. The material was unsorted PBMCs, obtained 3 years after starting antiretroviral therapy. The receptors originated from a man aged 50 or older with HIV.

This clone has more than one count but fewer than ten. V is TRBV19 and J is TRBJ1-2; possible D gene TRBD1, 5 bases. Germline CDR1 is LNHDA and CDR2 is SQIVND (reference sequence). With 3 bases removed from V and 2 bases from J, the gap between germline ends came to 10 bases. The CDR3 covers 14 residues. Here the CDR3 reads CASSIGRGNYGYTF. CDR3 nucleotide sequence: TGTGCCAGTAGTATCGGAAGGGGCAACTATGGCTACACCTTC.

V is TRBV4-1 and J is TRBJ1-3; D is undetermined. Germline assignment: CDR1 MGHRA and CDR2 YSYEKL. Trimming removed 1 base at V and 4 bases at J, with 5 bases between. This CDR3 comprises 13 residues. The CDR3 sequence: CASSQAGGNTIYF. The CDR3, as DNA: TGCGCCAGCAGCCAAGCGGGGGGAAACACCATATATTTT.

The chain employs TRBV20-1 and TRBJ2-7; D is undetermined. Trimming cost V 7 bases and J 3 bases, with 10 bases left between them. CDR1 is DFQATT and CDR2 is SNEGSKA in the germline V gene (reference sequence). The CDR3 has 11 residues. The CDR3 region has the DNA TGCAGTGGCTCAGTCGGCTACGAGCAGTACTTC. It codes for CSGSVGYEQYF.